These 10 T cell receptor beta chains came from one sample sequenced in a study of T cells after yellow fever vaccination. TCRdb re-analysed the 5' RACE reads in MiXCR, keeping a single row per CDR3 protein. The table records some 320,000 distinct CDR3 sequences, around 4.5% of them present only once. Sequencing used PBMCs, obtained 15 days after the yellow fever booster vaccination. Receptor source: a man between 18 and 29 years old who received the YFV17D yellow fever vaccine.

V and J are TRBV4-1 and TRBJ2-3; D perhaps matches TRBD2 (6 bases). CDR1 is MGHRA and CDR2 is YSYEKL in the germline V gene. The V end lost 2 bases, the J end lost 2 bases, and 14 bases lay between the germline ends. CDR3 length equals 16 residues. The CDR3, as DNA: TGCGCCAGCAGCCAACGGGGAGCGGGCCCCACAGATACGCAGTATTTT. Residues: CASSQRGAGPTDTQYF.

There are many counts of this clonotype. V gene TRBV10-3 combines with J gene TRBJ2-1; no definite D call. Germline V gene data show CDR1 as ENHRY and CDR2 as SYGVKD. The CDR3 covers 14 residues. V was clipped by 1 base and J by 7 bases, with 11 bases between them. The CDR3 nucleotides are TGTGCCATCAGTGAGTTGAGCGTGGGGAATGAGCAGTTCTTC. Translated, it gives CAISELSVGNEQFF.

Ten or more counts support this clonotype. This chain uses TRBV5-1 with TRBJ1-5; no clear D. V was cut by 0 bases and J by 2 bases, with 9 bases left in between. Germline CDR1 and CDR2: SGHRS and YFSETQ. This CDR3 contains 15 residues. CDR3 in amino acids: CASSLGPGGNQPQHF. The CDR3 DNA sequence: TGCGCCAGCAGCTTGGGGCCGGGCGGCAATCAGCCCCAGCATTTT.

This clonotype was counted a few times. V gene TRBV28 combines with J gene TRBJ2-7, with TRBD1 matching 7 bases. The CDR3 has 16 amino acids. With 7 bases clipped from V and 1 base from J, the junction kept 13 bases outside the gene matches. Germline lookup yields CDR1 MDHEN and CDR2 SYDVKM. DNA of the CDR3: TGTGCCAGCACCCCGACAGGGATGCTATCTTCCTACGAGCAGTACTTC. Translating it yields CASTPTGMLSSYEQYF. Variable domain in full (rest from reference TRBV28 and TRBJ2-7): DVKVTQSSRYLVKRTGEKVFLECVQDMDHENMFWYRQDPGLGLRLIYFSYDVKMKEKGDIPEGYSVSREKKERFSLILESASTNQTSMYLCASTPTGMLSSYEQYFGPGTRLTVT.

Only a few counts were recorded for this clonotype. The chain recombines TRBV4-1 with TRBJ2-5; 9 bases line up with TRBD2. The J segment lost 1 base and the V segment lost 7 bases, leaving 7 bases of the junction unmatched. The CDR3 is 15 residues long. Germline assignment: CDR1 MGHRA and CDR2 YSYEKL. The chain's CDR3 is CASTRTSERQETQYF. The CDR3 DNA is TGCGCCAGCACCCGGACTAGCGAACGCCAAGAGACCCAGTACTTC.

The rearrangement uses TRBV9 and TRBJ1-2, with TRBD1 matching 7 bases. The CDR3 contains 16 residues. Per germline, CDR1 SGDLS and CDR2 YYNGEE. V shed 0 bases and J 1 base; nucleotides not matched to a gene: 6. The CDR3 region is CASSVARTGINYGYTF. In DNA form, the CDR3 reads TGTGCCAGCAGCGTAGCCCGGACAGGTATTAACTATGGCTACACCTTC.

This clonotype has just a few counts. This chain joins TRBV11-2 and TRBJ2-7; 13 nucleotides align to TRBD2. The J segment lost 4 bases and the V segment lost 5 bases, leaving 8 bases of the junction unmatched. The germline V gene encodes CDR1 SGHAT and CDR2 FQNNGV. This CDR3 comprises 16 residues. DNA of the CDR3: TGTGCCAGCAGCGTCGGACTAGCGGGGGAAAAGTACGAGCAGTACTTC. Residues: CASSVGLAGEKYEQYF.

The CDR3 nucleotides read TGTGCCAGCAGTGCATCCCCGGGGAGGGTTGGCAATCAGCCCCAGCATTTT. It specifies CASSASPGRVGNQPQHF. V usage is TRBV27 and J usage is TRBJ1-5, with no clear D. Per germline, CDR1 MNHEY and CDR2 SMNVEV (reference sequence). This CDR3 comprises 17 residues. Deletions cut 5 bases from V and 2 bases from J, with 19 bases between.

This chain joins TRBV7-3 and TRBJ2-1, with D maybe TRBD2 (7 bases). Trimming pared 2 bases from V and 5 bases from J, leaving 22 bases between. The CDR3 totals 18 residues. CDR1 and CDR2 from the germline V gene are SGHTA and FQGTGA. The CDR3 protein is CASSLSYFLPGGHNEQFF. CDR3 in DNA: TGTGCCAGCAGCTTATCGTATTTCCTTCCGGGGGGCCACAATGAGCAGTTCTTC.

This clonotype was observed many times. This chain connects TRBV12-3 or TRBV12-4 to TRBJ1-2, with D perhaps matching TRBD1 (6 bases). Trimming removed 7 bases from V and 8 bases from J, with 23 bases in between. The CDR3 consists of 15 residues. This CDR3 reads CASTSPAAGVDGYTF. CDR3 nucleotides: TGTGCCAGCACTTCACCCGCGGCAGGGGTCGACGGCTACACCTTC.